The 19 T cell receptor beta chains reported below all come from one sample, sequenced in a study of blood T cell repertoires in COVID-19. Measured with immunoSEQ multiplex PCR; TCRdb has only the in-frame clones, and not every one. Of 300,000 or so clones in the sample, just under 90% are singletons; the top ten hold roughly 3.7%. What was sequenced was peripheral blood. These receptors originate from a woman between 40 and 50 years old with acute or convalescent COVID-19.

The CDR3 spells CASSSQGRESYEQYV. For the CDR3, the DNA is TGTGCCAGCAGCTCCCAGGGGAGAGAATCCTACGAGCAGTACGTC. The gene calls are TRBV13 and TRBJ2-7; maybe TRBD1 (6 bases). Trimming stripped 4 bases from V and 1 base from J, with 14 bases between. The CDR3 is 15 residues long. Germline V lookup: CDR1 PRHDT, CDR2 FYEKMQ (reference sequence).

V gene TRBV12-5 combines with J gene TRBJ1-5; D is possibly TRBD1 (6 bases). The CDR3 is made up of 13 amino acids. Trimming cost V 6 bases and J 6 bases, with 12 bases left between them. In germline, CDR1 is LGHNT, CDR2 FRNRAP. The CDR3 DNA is TGTGCTAGTGGCACGGGACATATTCAGCCCCAGCATTTT. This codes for CASGTGHIQPQHF.

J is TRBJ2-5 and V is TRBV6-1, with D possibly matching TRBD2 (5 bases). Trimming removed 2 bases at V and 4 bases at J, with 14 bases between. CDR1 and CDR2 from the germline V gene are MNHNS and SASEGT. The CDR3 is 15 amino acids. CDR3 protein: CASSEWGSRGETQYF. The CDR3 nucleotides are TGTGCCAGCAGTGAATGGGGTAGCCGGGGAGAGACCCAGTACTTC.

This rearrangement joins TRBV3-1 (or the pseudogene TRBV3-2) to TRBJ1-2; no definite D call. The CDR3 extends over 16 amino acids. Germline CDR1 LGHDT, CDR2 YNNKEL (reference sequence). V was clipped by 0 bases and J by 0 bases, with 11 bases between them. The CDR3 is CASSQDRDTSNYGYTF. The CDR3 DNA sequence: TGTGCCAGCAGCCAAGATCGCGACACCTCTAACTATGGCTACACCTTC.

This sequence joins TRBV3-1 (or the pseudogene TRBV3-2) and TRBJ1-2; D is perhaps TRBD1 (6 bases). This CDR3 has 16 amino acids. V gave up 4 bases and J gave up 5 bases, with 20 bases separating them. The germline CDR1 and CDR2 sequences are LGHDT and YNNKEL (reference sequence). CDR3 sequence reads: CASSRDMRQTGYGYTF. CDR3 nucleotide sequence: TGTGCCAGCAGCCGAGACATGCGGCAAACAGGGTATGGCTACACCTTC.

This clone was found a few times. The CDR3 spells CASSLQGGGYTF. In DNA, the CDR3 is TGTGCCAGCAGCCTTCAAGGGGGTGGCTACACCTTC. The rearrangement uses TRBV14 and TRBJ1-2, with a possible D match to TRBD1 (6 bases). Germline CDR1 and CDR2: SGHDN and FVKESK. Trimming shortened V by 4 bases and J by 7 bases, and 10 bases separated the two germline ends. This CDR3 region has 12 residues.

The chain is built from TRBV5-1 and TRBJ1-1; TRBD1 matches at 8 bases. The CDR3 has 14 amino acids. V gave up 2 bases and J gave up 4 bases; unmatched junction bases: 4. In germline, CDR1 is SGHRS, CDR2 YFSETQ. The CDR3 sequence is CASSLKTGGTEAFF. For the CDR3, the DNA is TGCGCCAGCAGCTTAAAAACAGGGGGCACTGAAGCTTTCTTT.

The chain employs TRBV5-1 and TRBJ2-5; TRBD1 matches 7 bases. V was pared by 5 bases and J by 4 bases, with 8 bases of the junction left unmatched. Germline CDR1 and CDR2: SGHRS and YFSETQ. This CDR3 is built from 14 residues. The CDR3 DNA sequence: TGCGCCAGCAGACCTGGACAGGCGGCAGAGACCCAGTACTTC. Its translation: CASRPGQAAETQYF.

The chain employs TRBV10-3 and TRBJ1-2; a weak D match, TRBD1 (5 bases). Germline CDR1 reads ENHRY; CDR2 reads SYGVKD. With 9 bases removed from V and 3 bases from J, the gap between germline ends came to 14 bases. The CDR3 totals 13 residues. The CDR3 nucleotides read TGTGCCATAAACGAAGGGGCCGACTATGGCTACACCTTC. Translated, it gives CAINEGADYGYTF.

CDR3 nucleotides: TGTGCCAGCAGTACCCGACAGGGAAGGAATTCACCCCTCCACTTT. It encodes CASSTRQGRNSPLHF. The chain uses TRBV27 and TRBJ1-6, with 7 positions matching TRBD1. This CDR3 is 15 amino acids long. Trimming removed 5 bases from V and 7 bases from J; junction bases left unmatched: 8. The germline V gene has CDR1 MNHEY and CDR2 SMNVEV (reference sequence).

CDR3 protein: CSALSSGIFFF. The CDR3 nucleotides read TGCAGTGCATTGTCTTCCGGGATCTTTTTCTTT. V is TRBV20-1 and J is TRBJ1-1; no clear D gene. CDR3 size: 11 residues. The germline CDR1 and CDR2 sequences are DFQATT and SNEGSKA (reference sequence). V was cut by 6 bases and J by 13 bases, with 18 bases left in between.

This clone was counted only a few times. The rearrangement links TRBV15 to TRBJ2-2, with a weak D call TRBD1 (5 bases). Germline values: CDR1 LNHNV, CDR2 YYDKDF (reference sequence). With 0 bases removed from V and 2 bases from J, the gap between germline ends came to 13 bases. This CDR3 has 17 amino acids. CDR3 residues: CATSRDSTVPNTGELFF. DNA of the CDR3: TGTGCCACCAGCAGAGATTCGACAGTCCCAAACACCGGGGAGCTGTTTTTT.

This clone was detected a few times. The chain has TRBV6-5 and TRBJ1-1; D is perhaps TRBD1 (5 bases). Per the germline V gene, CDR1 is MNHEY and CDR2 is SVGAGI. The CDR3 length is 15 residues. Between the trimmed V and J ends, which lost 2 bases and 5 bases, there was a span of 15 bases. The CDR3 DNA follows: TGTGCCAGCAGTTACCCCGGTGTTGGGGGGACTGAAGCTTTCTTT. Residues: CASSYPGVGGTEAFF.

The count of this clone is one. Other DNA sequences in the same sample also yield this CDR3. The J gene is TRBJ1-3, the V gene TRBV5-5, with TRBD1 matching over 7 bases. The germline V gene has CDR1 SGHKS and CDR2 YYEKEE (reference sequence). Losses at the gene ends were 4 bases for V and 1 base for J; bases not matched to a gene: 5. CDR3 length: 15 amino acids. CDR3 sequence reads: CASSVRQGSGNTIYF. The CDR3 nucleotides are TGTGCCAGCAGCGTCCGACAGGGTTCTGGAAACACCATATATTTT.

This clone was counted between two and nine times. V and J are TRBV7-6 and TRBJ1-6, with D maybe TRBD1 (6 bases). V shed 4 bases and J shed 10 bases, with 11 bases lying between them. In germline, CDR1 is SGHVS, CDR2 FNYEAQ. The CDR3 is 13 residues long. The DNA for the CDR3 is TGTGCCAGCAGCTCGGACAGAGGGTCACCCCTCCACTTT. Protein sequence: CASSSDRGSPLHF.

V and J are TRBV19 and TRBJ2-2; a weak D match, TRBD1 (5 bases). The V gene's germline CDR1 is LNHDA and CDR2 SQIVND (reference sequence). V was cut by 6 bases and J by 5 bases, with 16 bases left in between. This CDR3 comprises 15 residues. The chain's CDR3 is CASSAGNSGTGELFF. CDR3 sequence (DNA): TGTGCCAGTAGCGCCGGTAATTCAGGGACCGGGGAGCTGTTTTTT.

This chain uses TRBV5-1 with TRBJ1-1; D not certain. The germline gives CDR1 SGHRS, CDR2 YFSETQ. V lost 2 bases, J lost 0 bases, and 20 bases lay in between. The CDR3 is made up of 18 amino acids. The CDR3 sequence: CASSFAPSNSPMNTEAFF. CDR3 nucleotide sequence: TGCGCCAGCAGCTTCGCCCCATCTAACAGTCCAATGAACACTGAAGCTTTCTTT. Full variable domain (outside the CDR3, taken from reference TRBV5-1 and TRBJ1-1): KAGVTQTPRYLIKTRGQQVTLSCSPISGHRSVSWYQQTPGQGLQFLFEYFSETQRNKGNFPGRFSGRQFSNSRSEMNVSTLELGDSALYLCASSFAPSNSPMNTEAFFGQGTRLTVV.

The DNA for the CDR3 is TGTGCCAGCAGCTTAGGCCGGGGAAATGAGCAGTTCTTC. Its protein product is CASSLGRGNEQFF. The chain combines TRBV13 with TRBJ2-1, with a weak D call TRBD2 (5 bases). Germline CDR1 is PRHDT and CDR2 is FYEKMQ (reference sequence). Trimming left V 0 bases short and J 7 bases short, with 7 bases between. This CDR3 contains 13 residues. Full variable domain (outside the CDR3, taken from reference TRBV13 and TRBJ2-1): AAGVIQSPRHLIKEKRETATLKCYPIPRHDTVYWYQQGPGQDPQFLISFYEKMQSDKGSIPDRFSAQQFSDYHSELNMSSLELGDSALYFCASSLGRGNEQFFGPGTRLTVL.

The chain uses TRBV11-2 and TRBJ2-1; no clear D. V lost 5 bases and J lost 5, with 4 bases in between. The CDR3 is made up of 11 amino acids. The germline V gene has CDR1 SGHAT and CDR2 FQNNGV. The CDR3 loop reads CASSQNNEQFF. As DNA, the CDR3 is TGTGCCAGCAGCCAAAACAATGAGCAGTTCTTC.